The 18 T cell receptor beta chains below come from one sample, sequenced in a study of identical twins. TCRdb processed the 5' RACE reads anew with MiXCR; each CDR3 protein has one entry. The table lists some 240,000 distinct CDR3 sequences, approximately 8.6% of them singletons, with less than 4% in the top ten. These data were also reused for a study on yellow fever vaccine responses in identical twins.

Specimen: CD8+ T cells sorted from blood. All receptors derive from a woman in her late teens or twenties in good health.

The chain's CDR3 is CASSLISPATNTGELFF. DNA for the CDR3: TGTGCCAGCAGCTTAATTAGTCCAGCTACGAACACCGGGGAGCTGTTTTTT. The J gene is TRBJ2-2, the V gene TRBV7-8; no clear D gene. The germline V and J ends were trimmed by 2 bases and 0 bases, with 13 bases remaining between them. Germline V gene sequence: CDR1 SGHVS, CDR2 FQNEAQ. This CDR3 is built from 17 residues.

At least ten counts were recorded for this clonotype. The V and J genes are TRBV27 and TRBJ2-1; D is ambiguous. V lost 3 bases to trimming and J lost 2 bases, with 11 bases between them. The germline V gene has CDR1 MNHEY and CDR2 SMNVEV (reference sequence). The CDR3 has 15 amino acids. CDR3 protein: CASSFWLSTYNEQFF. The CDR3 region has the DNA TGTGCCAGCAGTTTTTGGCTTAGCACCTACAATGAGCAGTTCTTC.

The chain joins TRBV20-1 to TRBJ2-3, with D possibly matching TRBD2 (5 bases). V lost 6 bases and J 3 bases, leaving 19 bases between the germline ends. CDR3 size: 15 residues. Germline lookup yields CDR1 DFQATT and CDR2 SNEGSKA (reference sequence). This CDR3 is CSAVPDSEETDTQYF. CDR3 in DNA: TGCAGTGCCGTGCCTGATAGCGAAGAAACAGATACGCAGTATTTT.

The genes are TRBV12-3 or TRBV12-4 and TRBJ2-2; possible D gene TRBD2, 5 bases. The CDR3 has 15 residues. The V gene lost 3 bases and the J gene lost 4 bases, with 12 bases spanning the gap. This CDR3 reads CASSFGSSLTGELFF. CDR3 bases: TGTGCCAGCAGTTTTGGGAGTAGCCTCACCGGGGAGCTGTTTTTT.

This clonotype was counted only a few times. The rearrangement uses TRBV14 and TRBJ2-7; D uncertain. CDR1 and CDR2 (germline): SGHDN, FVKESK. V lost 1 base, J lost 3 bases, and 7 bases lay in between. This CDR3 contains 13 residues. The CDR3 reads CASSQATLYEQYF. DNA for the CDR3: TGTGCCAGCAGCCAAGCTACACTCTACGAGCAGTACTTC.

This chain links TRBV30 with TRBJ2-2; a possible D gene is TRBD2 (6 bases). The germline V and J ends were trimmed by 8 bases and 6 bases, with 22 bases remaining between them. This CDR3 is 15 amino acids long. The germline V gene encodes CDR1 GTSNPN and CDR2 SVGIG (reference sequence). CDR3 amino acids: CAGSPGLSGPGELFF. The CDR3 nucleotides read TGTGCCGGCTCACCGGGACTCTCCGGCCCCGGGGAGCTGTTTTTT.

This clonotype came up a few times. V usage is TRBV27 and J usage is TRBJ2-2; no firm D call. Trimming left V 6 bases short and J 5 bases short, with 10 bases between. Germline V lookup: CDR1 MNHEY, CDR2 SMNVEV (reference sequence). This CDR3 is built from 13 residues. CDR3 in amino acids: CASRPDLTGELFF. For the CDR3, the DNA is TGTGCCAGCAGACCCGACTTAACCGGGGAGCTGTTTTTT.

This clonotype was seen only a few times. V usage is TRBV7-8 and J usage is TRBJ2-3, with TRBD2 matching over 11 bases. Trimming at V came to 0 bases and at J to 7 bases, leaving 9 bases not matched to a gene. This CDR3 has 17 amino acids. CDR1 and CDR2 from the germline V gene are SGHVS and FQNEAQ. The CDR3 reads CASSLAGSGGGANTQYF. CDR3 coding DNA: TGTGCCAGCAGCTTAGCTGGTAGCGGGGGGGGAGCGAATACGCAGTATTTT. Based on the CDR3 plus reference TRBV7-8 and TRBJ2-3, the full variable domain is GAGVSQSPRYKVAKRGQDVALRCDPISGHVSLFWYQQALGQGPEFLTYFQNEAQLDKSGLPSDRFFAERPEGSVSTLKIQRTQQEDSAVYLCASSLAGSGGGANTQYFGPGTRLTVL.

The table lists this clonotype with a few counts. The gene calls are TRBV20-1 and TRBJ2-1, with D maybe TRBD1 (6 bases). The CDR3 runs 14 residues. The V gene's germline CDR1 is DFQATT and CDR2 SNEGSKA (reference sequence). V lost 2 bases to trimming and J lost 2 bases, with 10 bases between them. CDR3 residues: CSARNRVAYNEQFF. In DNA, the CDR3 is TGCAGTGCTAGAAACAGGGTGGCCTACAATGAGCAGTTCTTC.

The chain uses TRBV12-3 or TRBV12-4 and TRBJ2-3; D is undetermined. The germline V and J ends were trimmed by 3 bases and 4 bases, with 11 bases remaining between them. CDR3 length equals 14 residues. The CDR3 DNA is TGTGCCAGCAGTTTCGGAAACCAGCCAGATACGCAGTATTTT. Amino acid sequence: CASSFGNQPDTQYF.

This clonotype was picked up a small number of times. This chain joins TRBV24-1 and TRBJ2-5; 9 bases map to TRBD1. The CDR3 covers 15 residues. The germline gives CDR1 KGHDR, CDR2 SFDVKD. V lost 3 bases to trimming and J lost 5 bases; unmatched junction nucleotides: 6. As DNA, the CDR3 is TGTGCCACCAGTGATCGGTACAGGGGGCAGGAGACCCAGTACTTC. Residues: CATSDRYRGQETQYF.

This clonotype was found many times. CDR3 nucleotide sequence: TGTGCCAGCAGTTTATGGCAGCTAATGAACACCGGGGAGCTGTTTTTT. Translating gives CASSLWQLMNTGELFF. The chain joins TRBV12-3 or TRBV12-4 to TRBJ2-2, with D unclear. The V end lost 2 bases, the J end lost 1 base, and 11 bases lay between the germline ends. CDR3 length: 16 residues.

This clonotype was counted between two and nine times. The chain recombines TRBV5-1 with TRBJ2-7; D not certain. Germline V gives CDR1 SGHRS, CDR2 YFSETQ. V was shortened by 0 bases and J by 0 bases, with 13 bases between the two germline ends. The CDR3 has 16 residues. The CDR3 DNA reads as TGCGCCAGCAGCTTGGGTACCCCACTCTTCTCCTACGAGCAGTACTTC. Translating it yields CASSLGTPLFSYEQYF.

This clonotype was picked up a small number of times. The J gene is TRBJ2-7, the V gene TRBV28, with 8 bases that match TRBD2. The CDR3 runs to 16 residues. CDR1 is MDHEN, CDR2 SYDVKM, per germline. The junction had 15 bases not matched to a gene; V was cut back by 5 bases and J by 6 bases. The CDR3 DNA reads TGTGCCAGCAGTGTTTTGTTACAGCGGGAGTGGAGCGAGCAGTACTTC. Translation: CASSVLLQREWSEQYF.

This clonotype was detected once. This may come from a read error, since a much larger clone is one base off. Since no conserved phenylalanine or tryptophan closes the CDR3, a read error is the likely cause. The V and J genes are TRBV20-1 and TRBJ2-7; D perhaps matches TRBD1 (6 bases). The CDR3 spans 13 residues. V was trimmed by 5 bases and J by 3 bases, leaving 14 bases between them. The germline gives CDR1 DFQATT, CDR2 SNEGSKA (reference sequence). CDR3: CSARHRAFYEQYL. CDR3 nucleotides: TGCAGTGCTCGCCACAGGGCCTTCTACGAGCAGTACTTG.

CDR3: CAAGVWDLASGANVLTF. The CDR3 DNA reads TGTGCCGCCGGGGTCTGGGATCTCGCTTCTGGGGCCAACGTCCTGACTTTC. This chain uses TRBV11-2 with TRBJ2-6; D possibly corresponds to TRBD2 (5 bases). The CDR3 has 17 residues. Germline CDR1 reads SGHAT; CDR2 reads FQNNGV. Trimming left V 11 bases short and J 1 base short, with 21 bases between.

The table lists this clonotype with many counts. The rearrangement uses TRBV29-1 and TRBJ2-1; 11 bases match TRBD2. V gave up 5 bases and J gave up 6 bases; unmatched junction bases: 6. The CDR3 runs 14 residues. Germline V gene data show CDR1 as SQVTM and CDR2 as ANQGSEA. In nucleotides, the CDR3 is TGCAGCGTTCTCCTAGCGGGGGGACCCAATGAGCAGTTCTTC. It codes for CSVLLAGGPNEQFF.

This chain uses TRBV28 with TRBJ2-7; 8 bases are a match to TRBD1. Per the germline V gene, CDR1 is MDHEN and CDR2 is SYDVKM. The CDR3 sequence is 17 residues long. The J segment lost 5 bases and the V segment lost 5 bases, leaving 17 bases of the junction unmatched. The CDR3 loop is CASSMGTGRKLFDEQYF. The CDR3 nucleotides are TGTGCCAGCAGTATGGGGACAGGCCGCAAGCTCTTCGACGAGCAGTACTTC.